The 2 T cell receptor beta chains below all came from one sample that was sequenced in a study of T cells in Graves' hyperthyroidism and ophthalmopathy. TCR beta CDR3 sequences were amplified from RNA transcripts. TCR CDR3 regions were first amplified by RT-PCR with HTBI primers. TCRdb re-analysed the multiplex PCR reads in MiXCR, keeping a single row per CDR3 protein. The profile covers 300,000 to 450,000 distinct CDR3 sequences, with approximately 13% appearing a single time and less than 25% taken by the ten largest. Sequenced sample: blood. These TCRs come from a man under 40 with Graves' hyperthyroidism that later progressed to Graves' ophthalmopathy.

Points on this clonotype: The CDR3 carries no conserved terminal phenylalanine or tryptophan, so it likely arises from a read error. The rearrangement joins TRBV6-9 to TRBJ1-5; tentatively, D is TRBD1 (6 bases). Germline CDR1 is MNHGY and CDR2 is SVAAGI. The CDR3 spans 15 residues. V shed 6 bases and J shed 1 base, with 13 bases lying between them. This chain's CDR3 is CASRLQGGSNQPQHL. Written as DNA, the CDR3 is TGTGCCAGCAGATTACAGGGAGGGAGCAATCAGCCCCAGCATCTT.

Ten or more counts support this clonotype. The chain uses TRBV29-1 and TRBJ1-1, with 7 bases fitting TRBD1. The V and J ends lost 7 bases and 0 bases, in that order; junction bases with no gene match: 8. From germline, CDR1 is SQVTM and CDR2 ANQGSEA. There are 14 residues in the CDR3. The chain's CDR3 is CSEAGGLVNTEAFF. The CDR3 region has the DNA TGCAGCGAGGCAGGGGGTCTTGTGAACACTGAAGCTTTCTTT.